This T cell receptor (beta chain) was sequenced during a study of blood T cell repertoires in COVID-19 (dated by TCRdb to 2020 to 2021). The study in broad terms: Collaborator samples came from the United States, Italy and Spain and covered acute and convalescent phases of COVID-19. The material from the prospective study consisted of cDNA or gDNA derived from T cells, B-cell-depleted T cells, or PBMCs. Deeply sampled blood TCRbeta repertoires from subjects exposed to, actively infected with, or recovered from COVID-19 were included in the dataset. A freely available public database, intended as a resource for researchers studying the immune response to SARS-CoV-2, is where the repertoires were released. Samples came from the ongoing ImmuneRACE study (first 160 participants) plus 1,254 subjects from 6 global collaborators. Sample metadata almost always included a de-identified subject ID, COVID-19 status, age in years and sex. HLA class I and class II types, where available, came from metadata supplied by the sample provider rather than from assay-based typing. Results and caveats for the whole study, not just this receptor: The quantity of clinical and demographic metadata differed by source and by participant and was supplied without curation.

One collaborating source in Seattle enrolled patients while the patients were actively infected and followed the patients over time throughout the course of disease. Whole blood was collected in K2EDTA tubes by collaborating institutions according to the institutions' own protocols. Collaborator samples were shipped for TCRbeta analysis as frozen whole blood, isolated PBMCs, or DNA extracted from either sample type. In the case of this clone: The antigen it binds to is not known. Per-base quality was not reported, and no clone a single base away is much larger than it.

The CDR3 covers 14 residues, taking in both the cysteine and the phenylalanine. This entry keeps only the CDR3 DNA: 42 bases, framed from base 1. The germline V gene sets CDR1 to MNHEY and CDR2 to SVGAGI. From V the trimming removes 5 bases and from J it removes 4 bases, while the gene matches leave 6 bases of the junction unaccounted for. TCRbeta CDR3 regions were amplified from genomic DNA by means of the immunoSEQ Assay, a bias-controlled multiplex PCR. The original methods were these. Nucleated cell counts per sample were estimated from amplification of reference gene primers within the assay. To quantify the absolute abundance of each unique TCRbeta CDR3 rearrangement, sequence reads were collapsed and filtered. For each sample, productive Simpson clonality was calculated as the square root of Simpson's diversity index across productive rearrangements. In TCRdb, the immuneACCESS table is reduced to in-frame sequences with V and J assigned. These tables do not hold every clone; where another copy was compared, an unresolved V gene accounts for under half, and the others remain unexplained. Clone size and V and J calls were adopted from that table, with D and trimming inferred from the DNA. In this sample the table shows 65,000 or so clones, roughly 83% of which occur a single time. The top ten clones comprise roughly 10% of the sample.

The sequence came from a young man with COVID-19, enrolled during active disease. Source material: peripheral blood. Recombination connected TRBV6-5 to TRBJ1-1; 8 central bases correspond to TRBD1. The sequenced DNA: TGTGCCAGCAGTCGAAACCAGGGGGCCACTGAAGCTTTCTTT. This translates into CASSRNQGATEAFF.